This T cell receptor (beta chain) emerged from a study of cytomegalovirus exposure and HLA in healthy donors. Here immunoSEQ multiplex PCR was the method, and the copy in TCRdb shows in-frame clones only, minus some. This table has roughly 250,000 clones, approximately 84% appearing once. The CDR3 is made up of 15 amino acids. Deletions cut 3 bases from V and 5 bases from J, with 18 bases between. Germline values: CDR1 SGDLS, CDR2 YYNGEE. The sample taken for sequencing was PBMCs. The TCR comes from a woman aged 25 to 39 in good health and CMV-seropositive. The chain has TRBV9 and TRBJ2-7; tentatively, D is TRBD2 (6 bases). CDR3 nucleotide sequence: TGTGCCAGCAGCGCCTACGGGGGTCTTATGGACGAGCAGTACTTC. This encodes CASSAYGGLMDEQYF.